These T cell receptor beta chains were read from a single sample in a study of shared clonotypes between healthy human individuals. The repertoire was sequenced with immunoSEQ multiplex PCR; TCRdb's copy has only in-frame clones and lacks some. The sample includes some 470,000 clones, over 60% of them seen just once. The material sequenced was PBMCs. Receptor source: a woman aged 40 to 55 in good health. Some clones in this sample may be carry-over from other donors' samples. Both conserved end residues are part of each CDR3. Each record gives: CDR3 DNA, CDR3 protein, J gene, clone size, D gene, V gene. A D gene is named only where the DNA matches it firmly. Some rows have no size entry. The others give once, few or many, or a class for an expanded clone.

cdr3_nt: TGTGCCAGCAGTTTTCCCGGACAGGGCCTCAATCAGCCCCAGCATTTT
cdr3_aa: CASSFPGQGLNQPQHF
j_call: TRBJ1-5
clone_size: NA
d_call: TRBD1
v_call: TRBV28

cdr3_nt: TGTGCCAGCAGTTTAGCGGGAGGTACAGATACGCAGTATTTT
cdr3_aa: CASSLAGGTDTQYF
j_call: TRBJ2-3
clone_size: NA
d_call: TRBD2
v_call: TRBV27

cdr3_nt: TGTGCCAGCACCCGGGACAGGGGCTACGAGCAGTACTTC
cdr3_aa: CASTRDRGYEQYF
j_call: TRBJ2-7
clone_size: NA
d_call: TRBD1
v_call: TRBV28

cdr3_nt: TGTGCCAGCATTCCCGTGGGAGGGGGGTACAATGAGCAGTTCTTC
cdr3_aa: CASIPVGGGYNEQFF
j_call: TRBJ2-1
clone_size: NA
d_call: NA
v_call: TRBV28

cdr3_nt: TGTGCCAGCAGCGTAGGACCAACTAATGAAAAACTGTTTTTT
cdr3_aa: CASSVGPTNEKLFF
j_call: TRBJ1-4
clone_size: few
d_call: NA
v_call: TRBV9

cdr3_nt: TGTGCCAGCAGTCCGACTAGACAAGAGACCCAGTACTTC
cdr3_aa: CASSPTRQETQYF
j_call: TRBJ2-5
clone_size: NA
d_call: NA
v_call: TRBV27

cdr3_nt: TGTGCCAGCAGCCTCTTCACCGGGGAGCTGTTTTTT
cdr3_aa: CASSLFTGELFF
j_call: TRBJ2-2
clone_size: once
d_call: NA
v_call: TRBV7-9

cdr3_nt: TGTGCCAGCAGACCCGGGGGCTCCTACAATGAGCAGTTCTTC
cdr3_aa: CASRPGGSYNEQFF
j_call: TRBJ2-1
clone_size: NA
d_call: NA
v_call: TRBV6-6

cdr3_nt: TGTGCCAGCAGCCCATTGGGTCCTCACTACGAGCAGTACTTC
cdr3_aa: CASSPLGPHYEQYF
j_call: TRBJ2-7
clone_size: once
d_call: NA
v_call: TRBV7-8

cdr3_nt: TGTGCCAGCCTGTTAAGGGGTACTGAAGCTTTCTTT
cdr3_aa: CASLLRGTEAFF
j_call: TRBJ1-1
clone_size: NA
d_call: NA
v_call: TRBV2

cdr3_nt: TGTGCCAGCAGCTTGGACAGGGGGACGAACATTCAGTACTTC
cdr3_aa: CASSLDRGTNIQYF
j_call: TRBJ2-4
clone_size: NA
d_call: TRBD1
v_call: TRBV5-4

cdr3_nt: TGCGCCAGCAGGCAGGGGGACACCGGGGAGCTGTTTTTT
cdr3_aa: CASRQGDTGELFF
j_call: TRBJ2-2
clone_size: NA
d_call: TRBD1
v_call: TRBV5-1

cdr3_nt: TGCGCCAGCAAGGCCCGTTTGGGGATAAGCACAGATACGCAGTATTTT
cdr3_aa: CASKARLGISTDTQYF
j_call: TRBJ2-3
clone_size: NA
d_call: NA
v_call: TRBV5-1

cdr3_nt: TGTGCCAGCAGCCAAGAACGTCTAGCGGGCAATGAGCAGTTCTTC
cdr3_aa: CASSQERLAGNEQFF
j_call: TRBJ2-1
clone_size: NA
d_call: TRBD2
v_call: TRBV4-2

cdr3_nt: TGTGCCAGCTCACCGTTAGCGGGAGGGATCGCGGATACGCAGTATTTT
cdr3_aa: CASSPLAGGIADTQYF
j_call: TRBJ2-3
clone_size: NA
d_call: TRBD2
v_call: TRBV18

cdr3_nt: TGTGCCAGCAACTACCAAAGCGGGGGAAACACAGATACGCAGTATTTT
cdr3_aa: CASNYQSGGNTDTQYF
j_call: TRBJ2-3
clone_size: NA
d_call: TRBD2
v_call: TRBV27

cdr3_nt: TGTGCCTGGAGTGTACAGTCCGGTACCTACAATCAGCCCCAGCGTTTT
cdr3_aa: CAWSVQSGTYNQPQRF
j_call: TRBJ1-5
clone_size: NA
d_call: NA
v_call: TRBV30

cdr3_nt: TGTGCCAGCAGCTTAGCCTCCACTGAAGCTTTCTTT
cdr3_aa: CASSLASTEAFF
j_call: TRBJ1-1
clone_size: NA
d_call: NA
v_call: TRBV7-9

cdr3_nt: TGTGCCACCACAGGGGTTGACGGGGAGCTGTTTTTT
cdr3_aa: CATTGVDGELFF
j_call: TRBJ2-2
clone_size: NA
d_call: TRBD1
v_call: TRBV6-5

cdr3_nt: TGTGCCAGCAGAGCTCCGGGACGCTATACGCAGTATTTT
cdr3_aa: CASRAPGRYTQYF
j_call: TRBJ2-3
clone_size: NA
d_call: NA
v_call: TRBV6-5

cdr3_nt: TGCGCCAGCAGCCAGAGGACTAGCGGCACCGGGGAGCTGTTTTTT
cdr3_aa: CASSQRTSGTGELFF
j_call: TRBJ2-2
clone_size: NA
d_call: TRBD2
v_call: TRBV4-1

cdr3_nt: TGTGCCTGTCGAAGCGGCAGGGCTTTCTTT
cdr3_aa: CACRSGRAFF
j_call: TRBJ1-1
clone_size: NA
d_call: NA
v_call: TRBV30

cdr3_nt: TGCGCCAGCAGACTGACTAGCAAGCACAGATACGCAGTATTT
cdr3_aa: CASRLTSKHRYAVF
j_call: TRBJ2-3
clone_size: NA
d_call: TRBD2
v_call: TRBV10-2

cdr3_nt: TGTGCCAGCAGTGAACGGGGGTCCCCCTACAATGAGCAGTTCTTC
cdr3_aa: CASSERGSPYNEQFF
j_call: TRBJ2-1
clone_size: NA
d_call: NA
v_call: TRBV25-1

cdr3_nt: TGTGCCATCAGTGAGTCCGGCAGGGTGGGAAATCAGCCCCAGCATTTT
cdr3_aa: CAISESGRVGNQPQHF
j_call: TRBJ1-5
clone_size: NA
d_call: NA
v_call: TRBV10-3

cdr3_nt: TGTGCCAGCAGCGTAGGGACAGGCTCTGGAAACACCATATATTTT
cdr3_aa: CASSVGTGSGNTIYF
j_call: TRBJ1-3
clone_size: NA
d_call: TRBD1
v_call: TRBV9

cdr3_nt: TGTGCCAGCAGCTTAACACACATCAACACAGATACGCAGTATTTT
cdr3_aa: CASSLTHINTDTQYF
j_call: TRBJ2-3
clone_size: NA
d_call: NA
v_call: TRBV7-8

cdr3_nt: TGCGCCAGCAGCCAAGAAGGCAAAGCTTTCTTT
cdr3_aa: CASSQEGKAFF
j_call: TRBJ1-1
clone_size: NA
d_call: NA
v_call: TRBV4-1

cdr3_nt: TGTGCCACCAGCAGAGATGGGACTAACTACGAGCAGTACTTC
cdr3_aa: CATSRDGTNYEQYF
j_call: TRBJ2-7
clone_size: NA
d_call: TRBD2
v_call: TRBV15

cdr3_nt: TGTGCCAGCAGCTCTAGACAAACCCGGGCTAGCGGGGGAGAGACCCAGTACTTC
cdr3_aa: CASSSRQTRASGGETQYF
j_call: TRBJ2-5
clone_size: NA
d_call: TRBD2
v_call: TRBV7-3

cdr3_nt: TGCAGCGTCGCCAGGGGAGTTGGCACCTACGAGCAGTACTTC
cdr3_aa: CSVARGVGTYEQYF
j_call: TRBJ2-7
clone_size: NA
d_call: NA
v_call: TRBV29-1

cdr3_nt: TGTGCCAGCAGCGACCCACGGGGTACGAATACGCAGTATTTT
cdr3_aa: CASSDPRGTNTQYF
j_call: TRBJ2-3
clone_size: NA
d_call: NA
v_call: TRBV7-9

cdr3_nt: TGTGCCAGCAGCTTTGGGACTAGCGGTACCGGGGAGCTGTTTTTT
cdr3_aa: CASSFGTSGTGELFF
j_call: TRBJ2-2
clone_size: NA
d_call: TRBD2
v_call: TRBV5-4

cdr3_nt: TGTGCCAGCAGCTCAAGGGTCCCTGGAAACACCATATATTTT
cdr3_aa: CASSSRVPGNTIYF
j_call: TRBJ1-3
clone_size: NA
d_call: NA
v_call: TRBV5-1

cdr3_nt: TGTGCCAGCAGTTCTCGGACTAGCGGGAGGTCGGTGCAGTACTTC
cdr3_aa: CASSSRTSGRSVQYF
j_call: TRBJ2-7
clone_size: NA
d_call: TRBD2
v_call: TRBV28

cdr3_nt: TGTGCCAGCAGCGGGGATGTGACCACCGGGGAGCTGTTTTTT
cdr3_aa: CASSGDVTTGELFF
j_call: TRBJ2-2
clone_size: NA
d_call: NA
v_call: TRBV9

cdr3_nt: TGTGCCAGCAGGGATACAGGGGGCGGCACTGAAGCTTTCTTT
cdr3_aa: CASRDTGGGTEAFF
j_call: TRBJ1-1
clone_size: NA
d_call: TRBD1
v_call: TRBV2

cdr3_nt: TGCGCCAGCAGCCAAGAAGGCGGGAGGGACACAGATACGCAGTATTTT
cdr3_aa: CASSQEGGRDTDTQYF
j_call: TRBJ2-3
clone_size: NA
d_call: TRBD2
v_call: TRBV4-3

cdr3_nt: TGTGCCAGCAGCTCGCCACCAGGGGGGCTCGAGCAGTACTTC
cdr3_aa: CASSSPPGGLEQYF
j_call: TRBJ2-7
clone_size: many
d_call: NA
v_call: TRBV7-9

cdr3_nt: TGTGCCAGCAGCTTAGAGGGCGGGCTCGGGAAGCATGAGCAGTTCTTC
cdr3_aa: CASSLEGGLGKHEQFF
j_call: TRBJ2-1
clone_size: NA
d_call: NA
v_call: TRBV7-2

cdr3_nt: TGTGCCAGCAGAAGAACCAGACAGTACAATCAGCCCCAGCATTTT
cdr3_aa: CASRRTRQYNQPQHF
j_call: TRBJ1-5
clone_size: few
d_call: NA
v_call: TRBV27

cdr3_nt: TGTGCCTGGGGTGTCAATGGCGGGAACACAGATACGCAGTATTTT
cdr3_aa: CAWGVNGGNTDTQYF
j_call: TRBJ2-3
clone_size: NA
d_call: NA
v_call: TRBV30

cdr3_nt: TGCGCCAGCAGCGCGTTACGGACAGGGGGCGGGAACGAGCAGTACTTC
cdr3_aa: CASSALRTGGGNEQYF
j_call: TRBJ2-7
clone_size: few
d_call: TRBD1
v_call: TRBV5-1